The 21 T cell receptor beta chains below all came from one sample that was sequenced in a study of T cell responses to AZD1222 COVID-19 vaccine. Profiled with immunoSEQ multiplex PCR; TCRdb holds only in-frame clones, not every one. The sample yields around 200,000 clones, almost 90% seen once. The sequencing used peripheral blood, collected on day 0 of AZD1222 vaccination. All receptors come from an adult in good health.

V is TRBV4-2 and J is TRBJ1-2; D is perhaps TRBD1 (6 bases). Trimming cost V 4 bases and J 0 bases, with 12 bases left between them. In germline, CDR1 is LGHNA, CDR2 YNFKEQ. There are 15 residues in the CDR3. The CDR3 loop is CASSRQGLANYGYTF. CDR3 sequence (DNA): TGTGCCAGCAGCCGCCAGGGGCTGGCTAACTATGGCTACACCTTC.

This clone was found a few times. CDR3 in amino acids: CASSQENIILMNTEAFF. In DNA form, the CDR3 reads TGCGCCAGCAGCCAAGAGAACATAATATTAATGAACACTGAAGCTTTCTTT. The chain has TRBV4-1 and TRBJ1-1; D uncertain. This CDR3 has 17 amino acids. Trimming removed 0 bases at V and 0 bases at J, with 14 bases between. CDR1 and CDR2 from the germline V gene are MGHRA and YSYEKL.

The chain recombines TRBV18 with TRBJ2-4; D tentatively reads TRBD1 or TRBD2 (5 bases each). The CDR3 has 15 residues. V was shortened by 3 bases and J by 2 bases, with 11 bases between the two germline ends. The germline V gene has CDR1 KGHSH and CDR2 LQKENI. The CDR3 sequence is CASSPWDGPKNIQYF. The CDR3 coding sequence is TGTGCCAGCTCACCGTGGGACGGACCCAAAAACATTCAGTACTTC.

This clone was observed a few times. J is TRBJ2-5 and V is TRBV4-3; the match to TRBD1 covers 7 bases. Germline-derived CDR1 and CDR2 are LGHNA and YSLEER. This CDR3 has 13 residues. Trimming at V came to 3 bases and at J to 6 bases, leaving 4 bases not matched to a gene. The CDR3 region is CASSHGTVKTQYF. In nucleotides, the CDR3 is TGCGCCAGCAGCCATGGGACAGTCAAGACCCAGTACTTC.

This rearrangement joins TRBV7-9 to TRBJ2-3; D gene uncertain. Trimming removed 4 bases at V and 4 bases at J, with 9 bases between. Germline CDR1 is SEHNR and CDR2 is FQNEAQ (reference sequence). This CDR3 contains 13 residues. This CDR3 is CASSSLNADTQYF. CDR3 coding DNA: TGTGCCAGCAGCTCCCTTAATGCAGATACGCAGTATTTT. The entire variable domain, with the rest obtained from reference TRBV7-9 and TRBJ2-3, is as follows: DTGVSQNPRHKITKRGQNVTFRCDPISEHNRLYWYRQTLGQGPEFLTYFQNEAQLEKSRLLSDRFSAERPKGSFSTLEIQRTEQGDSAMYLCASSSLNADTQYFGPGTRLTVL.

The chain employs TRBV3-1 (or the pseudogene TRBV3-2) and TRBJ1-5; D remains unclear. This CDR3 comprises 14 residues. Germline V gives CDR1 LGHDT, CDR2 YNNKEL (reference sequence). The ends were cut back, 4 bases at V and 1 base at J, with 8 bases in the middle. The CDR3, as DNA: TGTGCCAGCAGCCCCCTCGGAAGCAATCAGCCCCAGCATTTT. Its protein product is CASSPLGSNQPQHF.

This clone was recorded a few times. The J gene is TRBJ2-4, the V gene TRBV7-8; 12 bases fit TRBD2. The germline V gene encodes CDR1 SGHVS and CDR2 FQNEAQ. V shed 4 bases, J shed 4 bases, and the junction held 11 bases outside the gene matches. The CDR3 has 18 amino acids. Here the CDR3 reads CASSSLAGGLLGKNIQYF. Here the CDR3 DNA reads TGTGCCAGCAGCTCCCTAGCGGGAGGGCTTTTAGGGAAAAACATTCAGTACTTC. Based on the CDR3 plus reference TRBV7-8 and TRBJ2-4, the full variable domain is GAGVSQSPRYKVAKRGQDVALRCDPISGHVSLFWYQQALGQGPEFLTYFQNEAQLDKSGLPSDRFFAERPEGSVSTLKIQRTQQEDSAVYLCASSSLAGGLLGKNIQYFGAGTRLSVL.

The CDR3 bases are TGTGCCAGCAGCTCCCGGGGCGACACTGAAGCTTTCTTT. This encodes CASSSRGDTEAFF. The chain uses TRBV12-3 or TRBV12-4 and TRBJ1-1, with D possibly being TRBD1 (5 bases). The V end was cut by 6 bases, the J end by 3 bases, with 11 bases between. The CDR3 spans 13 residues.

CDR3 sequence: CASSVEGRNEAFF. The CDR3 nucleotides read TGTGCCAGCAGCGTAGAGGGGAGGAATGAAGCTTTCTTT. The chain links TRBV9 to TRBJ1-1, with D perhaps matching TRBD1 (5 bases). Germline V gene lookup returns CDR1 SGDLS and CDR2 YYNGEE. The CDR3 is 13 amino acids. V was shortened by 0 bases and J by 7 bases, with 10 bases between the two germline ends.

The chain combines TRBV27 with TRBJ1-6; perhaps TRBD1 as D (6 bases). The V end lost 3 bases, the J end lost 7 bases, and 10 bases lay between the germline ends. The CDR3 covers 14 residues. Germline V gene sequence: CDR1 MNHEY, CDR2 SMNVEV (reference sequence). CDR3 nucleotide sequence: TGTGCCAGCAGTTTGGGGGGGCTGAATTCACCCCTCCACTTT. Translated, it gives CASSLGGLNSPLHF.

The genes are TRBV21-1 and TRBJ1-5; the table's D call, TRBD1, has no DNA check behind it. TRBV21-1 is noted as a pseudogene. CDR3 size: 17 residues. The CDR3 coding sequence is TGTGCCAGCAGCAAGTTTCAGGTAATGCCCAGCAATCAGCCCCAGCATTTT. Its translation: CASSKFQVMPSNQPQHF.

This rearrangement joins TRBV19 to TRBJ1-6; D is perhaps TRBD1 (6 bases). V was cut by 0 bases and J by 5 bases, with 11 bases left in between. Germline CDR1 and CDR2: LNHDA and SQIVND (reference sequence). This CDR3 has 16 amino acids. The CDR3 nucleotides are TGTGCCAGTAGTATAGATCGGACAGCGGATAATTCACCCCTCCACTTT. Its protein is CASSIDRTADNSPLHF.

The rearrangement joins TRBV3-1 (or the pseudogene TRBV3-2) to TRBJ1-1, with 10 bases identical to TRBD1. This CDR3 spans 14 amino acids. The trim removed 4 bases at V and 7 bases at J, leaving 6 bases unmatched. CDR1 is LGHDT and CDR2 is YNNKEL in the germline V gene (reference sequence). The CDR3 DNA sequence: TGTGCCAGCAGCCCCCGGGACAGGGGTGGTGAAGCTTTCTTT. It encodes CASSPRDRGGEAFF.

CDR3 in amino acids: CASSQIPGWSSGNTIYF. The CDR3 DNA reads as TGTGCCAGCAGCCAAATCCCGGGGTGGTCGTCAGGAAACACCATATATTTT. This chain joins TRBV3-1 (or the pseudogene TRBV3-2) and TRBJ1-3; no reliable D call. CDR1 and CDR2 (germline): LGHDT, YNNKEL (reference sequence). The V end lost 2 bases, the J end lost 4 bases, and 18 bases lay between the germline ends. The length of the CDR3 is 17 residues.

The CDR3 bases are TGTGCCAGCAGCTTACCGGGACAGGAAATTAACTATGGCTACACCTTC. Its translation: CASSLPGQEINYGYTF. V is TRBV11-2 and J is TRBJ1-2, with 8 bases aligning to TRBD1. Germline CDR1 is SGHAT and CDR2 is FQNNGV. The trim removed 2 bases at V and 1 base at J, leaving 6 bases unmatched. The CDR3 is 16 amino acids.

The chain has TRBV3-1 (or the pseudogene TRBV3-2) and TRBJ1-6; no clear D gene. The germline V and J ends were trimmed by 1 base and 0 bases, with 7 bases remaining between them. CDR3 size: 16 residues. Germline V lookup: CDR1 LGHDT, CDR2 YNNKEL (reference sequence). Here the CDR3 DNA reads TGTGCCAGCAGCCAAGTCGCTGGCTCCTATAATTCACCCCTCCACTTT. Translation gives CASSQVAGSYNSPLHF.

V gene TRBV5-6 combines with J gene TRBJ1-2; D is ambiguous. V was shortened by 0 bases and J by 0 bases, with 3 bases between the two germline ends. This CDR3 is 13 amino acids long. Germline CDR1 SGHDT, CDR2 YYEEEE. The CDR3 DNA sequence: TGTGCCAGCAGCTTGGCAGCTAACTATGGCTACACCTTC. Translating gives CASSLAANYGYTF.

The CDR3, as DNA: TGTGCCAGCAGTTACTCAATTAACTATGGCTACACCTTC. Its protein is CASSYSINYGYTF. V and J are TRBV6-5 and TRBJ1-2; D gene ambiguous. The CDR3 length is 13 residues. Per germline, CDR1 MNHEY and CDR2 SVGAGI. V lost 0 bases and J 1 base, leaving 3 bases between the germline ends.

This sequence joins TRBV14 and TRBJ2-7; either TRBD1 or TRBD2 may supply D (6 bases each). The germline V gene has CDR1 SGHDN and CDR2 FVKESK. The CDR3 covers 14 residues. V gave up 3 bases and J gave up 6 bases, with 15 bases separating them. This CDR3 reads CASSQLLQGGEQYF. CDR3 DNA sequence: TGTGCCAGCAGCCAGTTACTACAGGGAGGCGAGCAGTACTTC.

This clone was counted once. This sequence joins TRBV4-3 and TRBJ1-2; D not resolved. The CDR3 is 15 residues long. Trimming removed 0 bases from V and 8 bases from J, with 16 bases in between. CDR1 LGHNA and CDR2 YSLEER come from the germline V gene. This CDR3 reads CASSQDKIVLSGYTF. In nucleotides, the CDR3 is TGCGCCAGCAGCCAAGATAAGATTGTGTTGAGCGGCTACACCTTC.

This chain links TRBV9 with TRBJ2-2, with D perhaps TRBD2 (5 bases). Trimming removed 4 bases at V and 1 base at J, with 14 bases between. This CDR3 spans 16 amino acids. The V gene's germline CDR1 is SGDLS and CDR2 YYNGEE. For the CDR3, the DNA is TGTGCCAGCAGCCGATCCCTGAGCGGGAACACCGGGGAGCTGTTTTTT. Protein product: CASSRSLSGNTGELFF.